The next 17 T cell receptor beta chains were all read from a single sample in a study of blood T cells in healthy people across ages (dated by TCRdb to the mid-2010s). The method behind the library was 5' RACE. The sample was run on an Illumina HiSeq 2500. A second PCR of roughly 7 to 12 cycles was run with a J-beta primer mix and a sample-barcoded 5' primer. The public reads were reanalyzed by TCRdb: fastp trimming at Q25, MiXCR alignment, in-frame beta chains only. Each record represents a unique CDR3 protein, reported with the most common genes and DNA among its rows. Within this sample are over 1,500,000 distinct CDR3 sequences, with around half of them counted one time only. Approximately 2.1% of the sample lies in the top ten. The source material was blood. The source of these receptors is a middle-aged woman in good health.

CDR3: CASSPTPRLGRGYTF. DNA of the CDR3: TGTGCCAGCAGCCCCACCCCACGACTGGGGCGAGGCTACACCTTC. The V and J genes are TRBV3-1 and TRBJ1-2, with D possibly being TRBD1 (5 bases). The CDR3 spans 15 residues. Per the germline V gene, CDR1 is LGHDT and CDR2 is YNNKEL (reference sequence). The germline V and J ends were trimmed by 4 bases and 8 bases, with 20 bases remaining between them.

This clonotype was seen at least ten times. This chain uses TRBV6-2 or TRBV6-3 with TRBJ2-7, with 8 bases lining up with TRBD2. The CDR3 totals 14 residues. The ends lost 7 bases at V and 2 bases at J; junction bases unmatched: 7. Germline V CDR1 and CDR2: MNHEY, SVGEGT. CDR3 sequence: CASNQRGWAYEQYF. DNA of the CDR3: TGTGCCAGCAACCAGCGGGGGTGGGCCTACGAGCAGTACTTC.

V is TRBV27 and J is TRBJ1-2; a weak D match, TRBD1 (6 bases). Germline-derived CDR1 and CDR2 are MNHEY and SMNVEV (reference sequence). V was shortened by 1 base and J by 3 bases, with 18 bases between the two germline ends. The CDR3 is 17 amino acids. CDR3 nucleotides: TGTGCCAGCAGTTTATACCCTAGGGGGGGCCCCCACTATGGCTACACCTTC. This codes for CASSLYPRGGPHYGYTF.

This rearrangement joins TRBV15 to TRBJ1-5, with D possibly matching TRBD1 (5 bases). This CDR3 spans 13 amino acids. Germline values: CDR1 LNHNV, CDR2 YYDKDF (reference sequence). Trimming stripped 5 bases from V and 7 bases from J, with 12 bases between. The CDR3 nucleotides are TGTGCCACCAGCCCGGGCGGGGGACAGCCCCAGCATTTT. It is translated as CATSPGGGQPQHF.

This chain joins TRBV6-6 and TRBJ2-1, with TRBD2 matching over 10 bases. V lost 5 bases and J lost 7; bases outside the gene matches: 8. The length of the CDR3 is 15 residues. The germline V gene encodes CDR1 MNHNY and CDR2 SVGAGI (reference sequence). CDR3 sequence reads: CASSKLAGARNEQFF. The CDR3 DNA reads as TGTGCCAGCAGTAAGCTAGCGGGGGCGAGGAATGAGCAGTTCTTC.

Comments on this clonotype: One junction end does not reproduce the germline sequence, and a read error may be involved. The chain has TRBV7-7 and TRBJ2-1; maybe TRBD1 (6 bases). This CDR3 spans 12 amino acids. The germline CDR1 and CDR2 sequences are SSHAT and FNYEAQ (reference sequence). DNA for the CDR3: TGTGCTAGCAGCTCGGGACAAGAGACCCAGTTCTTC. It codes for CASSSGQETQFF.

This clonotype appeared a few times. The chain couples TRBV21-1 to TRBJ1-2; TRBD1 is the table's D call and was not checked against the DNA. TRBV21-1 is deemed a pseudogene. There are 15 residues in the CDR3. CDR3 DNA sequence: TGTGCCAGCAGCAAAGAGTGGACAACCCTCTATGGCTACACCTTC. The encoded protein is CASSKEWTTLYGYTF.

This clonotype was detected only a few times. The chain links TRBV28 to TRBJ1-6; D might be TRBD1 (5 bases). CDR3 length equals 14 residues. Trimming pared 1 base from V and 7 bases from J, leaving 8 bases between. Per germline, CDR1 MDHEN and CDR2 SYDVKM. The CDR3 protein is CASSLSGKNSPLHF. In DNA, the CDR3 is TGTGCCAGCAGTTTATCAGGGAAAAATTCACCCCTCCACTTT.

CDR3: CATSPAGAHRVTDTQYF. CDR3 bases: TGTGCCACCAGTCCAGCGGGGGCCCATCGAGTCACAGATACGCAGTATTTT. The V gene is TRBV24-1, the J gene TRBJ2-3, with 8 bases aligning to TRBD2. CDR3 length: 17 amino acids. Germline V gene lookup returns CDR1 KGHDR and CDR2 SFDVKD. V gave up 6 bases and J gave up 2 bases; unmatched junction bases: 12.

This sequence joins TRBV7-9 and TRBJ1-4; possibly TRBD1 for D (6 bases). CDR1 is SEHNR and CDR2 is FQNEAQ in the germline V gene (reference sequence). V was pared by 6 bases and J by 8 bases, with 16 bases between. The CDR3 length is 14 residues. The CDR3 reads CASRDGGAGEKLFF. CDR3 nucleotides: TGTGCCAGCAGGGATGGGGGCGCGGGAGAAAAACTGTTTTTT.

This rearrangement joins TRBV5-6 to TRBJ2-7, with 7 bases matching TRBD2. This CDR3 has 15 amino acids. V lost 4 bases, J lost 2 bases, and 9 bases stayed unmatched. The V gene's germline CDR1 is SGHDT and CDR2 YYEEEE. CDR3 sequence (DNA): TGTGCCAGCAGCACCAGACTAGCCGGTGCCTACGAGCAGTACTTC. Its translation is CASSTRLAGAYEQYF.

About this clonotype: One end of the junction fails to match germline, which may point to a read error. The rearrangement uses TRBV7-9 and TRBJ2-4, with 7 nucleotides matching TRBD1. CDR1 is SEHNR, CDR2 FQNEAQ, per germline (reference sequence). The length of the CDR3 is 19 residues. CDR3 DNA: TGTGCCAGCAGCTTTTTTGATAGGGGGACAGTGGAGTTTTATCACATTCAGTCCTTC. It codes for CASSFFDRGTVEFYHIQSF.

The gene calls are TRBV7-2 and TRBJ1-5; perhaps TRBD1 as D (5 bases). The CDR3 extends over 14 amino acids. Between the trimmed V and J ends, which lost 5 bases and 6 bases, there was a span of 14 bases. CDR1 is SGHTA and CDR2 is FQGNSA in the germline V gene. The CDR3 nucleotides read TGTGCCAGCAGCGCCAGGGAACGGGGTCAGCCCCAGCATTTT. Translated: CASSARERGQPQHF.

The chain links TRBV6-2 or TRBV6-3 to TRBJ1-1, with 7 bases matching TRBD1. The CDR3 covers 12 residues. Per the germline V gene, CDR1 is MNHEY and CDR2 is SVGEGT. V lost 8 bases and J lost 4; bases outside the gene matches: 4. This CDR3 reads CASEGARTEAFF. Here the CDR3 DNA reads TGTGCCAGCGAGGGGGCGCGCACTGAAGCTTTCTTT.

The rearrangement joins TRBV5-6 to TRBJ1-2; unclear D gene. Germline V lookup: CDR1 SGHDT, CDR2 YYEEEE. Between the trimmed V and J ends, which lost 1 base and 0 bases, there was a span of 13 bases. The CDR3 spans 16 residues. The CDR3 reads CASSLNVGFSNYGYTF. CDR3 sequence (DNA): TGTGCCAGCAGCTTGAATGTCGGATTCTCTAACTATGGCTACACCTTC.

CDR3 protein: CATGTGVQGTDTQYF. Written as DNA, the CDR3 is TGTGCCACCGGGACAGGGGTTCAAGGCACAGATACGCAGTATTTT. This chain connects TRBV10-3 to TRBJ2-3; 10 nucleotides line up with TRBD1. Trimming cost V 10 bases and J 1 base; bases outside gene matches: 8. There are 15 residues in the CDR3. The germline gives CDR1 ENHRY, CDR2 SYGVKD.

CDR3: CSARGGSGGYNEQYF. DNA of the CDR3: TGCAGTGCTAGAGGGGGTAGCGGGGGATACAATGAGCAGTACTTC. This rearrangement joins TRBV20-1 to TRBJ2-7; 9 nucleotides line up with TRBD2. With V trimmed by 1 base and J by 7 bases, 11 bases remained unmatched. Germline V gene sequence: CDR1 DFQATT, CDR2 SNEGSKA (reference sequence). There are 15 residues in the CDR3.